This T cell receptor beta chain was obtained from a study of T-cell memory formation after mild COVID-19 (TCRdb year 2021). Some background on the complete study: TCR sequence clusters from the two donors were largely donor specific. Two young, previously healthy adult volunteers, one female and one male, were included in the cohort. In two donors, T-cell clones that expanded and contracted after mild COVID-19 were tracked by sequencing TCRalpha and TCRbeta repertoires over time. Overall results and qualifications from the work: SARS-CoV-2 specificity of the second-wave clones peaking on day 37 was not confirmed. Contracting CD4+ clones appeared mostly in the CM and EM memory subsets, whereas CD8+ clones were enriched in EMRA. Balanced CD4/CD8 phenotypes were observed for clones contracting from day 15 to 85, whereas a bias towards CD4+ was observed for a second wave of clones expanding from day 15 to 37. Only a couple of mild cases were covered in the study, and larger cohorts including severe cases with pre-infection samples were considered necessary. Some responding clones were detected in pre-infection memory, suggesting pre-existing cross-reactive memory T cells joined the SARS-CoV-2 response.

Sequencing was carried out with an Illumina NovaSeq 6000. TCRalpha and TCRbeta cDNA libraries were constructed by 5'RACE with constant-segment primers, with sample barcodes and unique molecular identifiers being introduced. Trizol reagent was used to extract RNA from every sample. The libraries were amplified in two PCR steps, and the second step added a second sample barcode and Illumina TruSeq adapters. The libraries were sequenced on an Illumina NovaSeq using 2 x 150 bp paired-end reads. As for the authors' bioinformatics: Demultiplexing of reads and collapsing into UMI-guided consensus sequences were performed with migec v1.2.7. Using mixcr v2.1.11, UMI consensuses were aligned to TRA and TRB V and J templates and then assembled into clonotypes. A clonotype was counted as expanded or contracted only when both edgeR and NoisET called the clonotype significant, with the noise models trained on biological replicates. For edgeR calls, a false discovery rate-adjusted p below 0.01 and a log2 fold-change threshold of 1 were applied. As an exploratory analysis of dynamics, max-normalized trajectories of the 1000 most abundant clonotypes were examined with PCA combined with hierarchical clustering. The CD4 or CD8 phenotype of responding clones was assigned using the separately sequenced CD4+ and CD8+ repertoires. Using fastp at Q25 and MiXCR, TCRdb reprocessed the public reads and kept productive beta chains. Merged by CDR3 protein, the rows form single entries marked with the most common genes and DNA. The V and J calls come from TCRdb's annotation, not from the publication. The sample contains approximately 240,000 distinct CDR3 sequences, roughly 15% of them found a single time. The ten largest clones represent approximately 3.5% of the sample.

In regard to this clonotype: The clone's antigen remains unknown. No qualities accompany the bases; no much larger clone lies one base away.

Deletion took 7 bases off V and 6 bases off J, with a span of 16 bases between the germline ends. The germline V gene supplies CDR1 MNHEY and CDR2 SVGAGI. Measured from the cysteine to the phenylalanine, the CDR3 is 14 residues long. The CDR3 DNA has 42 bases and is translated from base 1. Ficoll-Paque density gradient centrifugation was the method used to isolate PBMCs. The V gene is TRBV6-5 and the J gene is TRBJ1-5; the D region possibly corresponds to TRBD1 (6 bases align). This TCR derives from a man younger than 35 who had mild COVID-19 (a few samples of this study predate the infection). The sample titles of this study are shuffled in the database, so cell type and time point are left out; the donor was told from shared clones. The specimen was PBMCs or a T cell subset sorted from them (not recorded which). The nucleotide sequence reads as follows: TGTGCCAGCATTATAGGGGGGAGAGGTCAGCCCCAGCATTTT. Its amino acids are CASIIGGRGQPQHF.